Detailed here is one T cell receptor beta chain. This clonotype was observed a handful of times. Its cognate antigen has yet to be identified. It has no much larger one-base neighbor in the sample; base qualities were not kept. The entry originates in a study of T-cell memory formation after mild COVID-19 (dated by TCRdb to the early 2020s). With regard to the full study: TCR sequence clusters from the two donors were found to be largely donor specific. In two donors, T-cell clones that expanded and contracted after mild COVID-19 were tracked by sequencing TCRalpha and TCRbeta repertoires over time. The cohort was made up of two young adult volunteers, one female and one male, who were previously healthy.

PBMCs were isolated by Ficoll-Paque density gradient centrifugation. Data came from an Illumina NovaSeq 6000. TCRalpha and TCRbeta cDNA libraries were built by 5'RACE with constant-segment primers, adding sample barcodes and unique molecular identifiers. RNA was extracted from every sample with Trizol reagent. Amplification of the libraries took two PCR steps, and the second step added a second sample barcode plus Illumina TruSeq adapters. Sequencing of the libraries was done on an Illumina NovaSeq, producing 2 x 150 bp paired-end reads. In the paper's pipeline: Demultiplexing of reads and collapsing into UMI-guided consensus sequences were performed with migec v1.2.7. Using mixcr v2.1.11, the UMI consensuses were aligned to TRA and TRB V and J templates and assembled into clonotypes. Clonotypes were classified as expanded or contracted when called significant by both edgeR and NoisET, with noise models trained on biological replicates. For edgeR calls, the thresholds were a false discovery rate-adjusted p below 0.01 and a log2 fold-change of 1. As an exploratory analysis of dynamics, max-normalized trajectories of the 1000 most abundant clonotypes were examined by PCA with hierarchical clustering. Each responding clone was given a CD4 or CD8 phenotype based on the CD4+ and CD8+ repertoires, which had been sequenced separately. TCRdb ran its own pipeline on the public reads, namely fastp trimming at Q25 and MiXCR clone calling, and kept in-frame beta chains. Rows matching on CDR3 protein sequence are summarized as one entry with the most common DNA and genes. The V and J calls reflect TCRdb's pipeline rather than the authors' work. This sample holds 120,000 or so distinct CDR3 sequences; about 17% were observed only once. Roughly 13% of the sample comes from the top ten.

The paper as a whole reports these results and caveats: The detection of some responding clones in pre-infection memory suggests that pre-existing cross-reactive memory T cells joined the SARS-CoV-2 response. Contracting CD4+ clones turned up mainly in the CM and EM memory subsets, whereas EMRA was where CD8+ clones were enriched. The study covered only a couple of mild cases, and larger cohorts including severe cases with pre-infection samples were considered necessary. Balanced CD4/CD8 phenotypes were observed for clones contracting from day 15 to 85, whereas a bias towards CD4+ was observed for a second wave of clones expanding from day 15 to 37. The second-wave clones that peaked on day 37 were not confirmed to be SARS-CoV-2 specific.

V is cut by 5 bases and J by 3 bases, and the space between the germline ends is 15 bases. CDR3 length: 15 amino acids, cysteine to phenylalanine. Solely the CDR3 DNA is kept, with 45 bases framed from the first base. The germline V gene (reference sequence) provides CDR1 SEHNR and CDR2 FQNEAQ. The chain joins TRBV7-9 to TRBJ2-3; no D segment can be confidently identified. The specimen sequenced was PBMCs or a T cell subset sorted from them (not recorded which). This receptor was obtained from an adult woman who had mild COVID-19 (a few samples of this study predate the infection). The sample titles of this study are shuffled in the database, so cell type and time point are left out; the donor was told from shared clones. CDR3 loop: CASSRVLVGTDTQYF. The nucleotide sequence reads TGTGCCAGCAGCCGAGTACTGGTAGGGACAGATACGCAGTATTTT. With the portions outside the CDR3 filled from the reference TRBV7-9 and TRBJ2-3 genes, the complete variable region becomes DTGVSQNPRHKITKRGQNVTFRCDPISEHNRLYWYRQTLGQGPEFLTYFQNEAQLEKSRLLSDRFSAERPKGSFSTLEIQRTEQGDSAMYLCASSRVLVGTDTQYFGPGTRLTVL.